This T cell receptor (beta chain) is from a study of OX40 agonist ivuxolimab in advanced cancers. Study summary: Patients assigned to dose escalation were diagnosed with hepatocellular carcinoma, melanoma, renal cell or head and neck cancer.

On this clone: The antigen remains undetermined.

Profiled with immunoSEQ multiplex PCR; TCRdb holds only in-frame clones, not every one. The sample includes approximately 74,000 clones, roughly 87% seen only once; the top ten take roughly 0.5%. Whole-study findings and limits: Expanded clones were, on average, more numerous among CD8+ T cells than CD4+. CD4+ and CD8+ blood T cells expanded clonally by week 6 at 0.1 to 3.0 mg/kg.

CDR3 size: 15 residues. V was pared by 1 base and J by 6 bases, with 5 bases of the junction left unmatched. Germline lookup yields CDR1 SGHVS and CDR2 FNYEAQ. No patient had autoimmune disease or received systemic immunosuppression. Sample: CD4+ or CD8+ T cells sorted from blood, taken in a trial of the OX40 agonist ivuxolimab. The clonotype comes from an adult with an advanced solid tumor such as melanoma, head and neck, liver or kidney cancer. The chain combines TRBV7-6 with TRBJ2-2; 7 bases are shared with TRBD2. The CDR3 here is CASSLGASGSGELFF. The CDR3 region has the DNA TGTGCCAGCAGCTTAGGAGCTAGCGGTTCCGGGGAGCTGTTTTTT.